These 26 T cell receptor beta chains were sequenced from one sample in a study of T cell responses to AZD1222 COVID-19 vaccine. The method was immunoSEQ multiplex PCR; TCRdb's version includes in-frame clones alone and lacks a portion of them. The table lists approximately 130,000 clones, about 93% of them singletons, with roughly 0.96% in the top ten. The sample consisted of peripheral blood, taken on day 0 of AZD1222 vaccination. These receptors originate from an adult in good health.

This clone was detected only a few times. CDR3 sequence (DNA): TGTGCCAGCAGCCTTCTCGGGGCGACCACCTATGGCTACACCTTC. It translates to CASSLLGATTYGYTF. The chain carries TRBV5-4 and TRBJ1-2; D possibly corresponds to TRBD1 (5 bases). The CDR3 extends over 15 amino acids. Germline lookup yields CDR1 SGHNT and CDR2 YYREEE (reference sequence). Trimming took 4 bases from V and 4 from J, leaving 17 bases between them.

The chain carries TRBV5-1 and TRBJ2-3; D is possibly TRBD1 (6 bases). The CDR3 is 16 residues long. Per germline, CDR1 SGHRS and CDR2 YFSETQ. Trimming pared 3 bases from V and 3 bases from J, leaving 17 bases between. The CDR3 loop is CASSWGRTGRTDTQYF. Written as DNA, the CDR3 is TGCGCCAGCAGCTGGGGGCGGACGGGTCGGACAGATACGCAGTATTTT.

The chain uses TRBV5-1 and TRBJ2-7; either TRBD1 or TRBD2 may fit D (5 bases each). The CDR3 is 15 residues long. Trimming pared 5 bases from V and 1 base from J, leaving 16 bases between. The V gene's germline CDR1 is SGHRS and CDR2 YFSETQ. The CDR3 DNA reads as TGCGCCAGCAGAGTCTCCGGGACCGCGTCCTACGAGCAGTACTTC. Protein: CASRVSGTASYEQYF.

J is TRBJ1-5 and V is TRBV9; D is ambiguous. The V end lost 4 bases, the J end lost 0 bases, and 11 bases lay between the germline ends. Germline loops: CDR1 SGDLS, CDR2 YYNGEE. The CDR3 has 15 residues. The CDR3 here is CASSLSLDSNQPQHF. DNA for the CDR3: TGTGCCAGCAGCCTCTCACTGGATAGCAATCAGCCCCAGCATTTT.

This sequence joins TRBV7-2 and TRBJ1-2; unclear D gene. V was trimmed by 1 base and J by 8 bases, leaving 11 bases between them. Germline V lookup: CDR1 SGHTA, CDR2 FQGNSA. The CDR3 sequence is 13 residues long. CDR3 region: CASSLDFSAGYTF. The CDR3 DNA reads TGTGCCAGCAGCTTAGACTTTTCGGCCGGCTACACCTTC.

The count of this clone is one. The chain joins TRBV6-5 to TRBJ1-1, with D unresolved. Deletions cut 6 bases from V and 2 bases from J, with 7 bases between. Germline V gene data show CDR1 as MNHEY and CDR2 as SVGAGI. The CDR3 contains 12 residues. The CDR3 nucleotides are TGTGCCAGCAGCTCAATAAACACTGAAGCTTTCTTT. Protein product: CASSSINTEAFF.

The chain couples TRBV15 to TRBJ2-7; D is unclear. CDR3 size: 14 residues. CDR1 LNHNV and CDR2 YYDKDF come from the germline V gene (reference sequence). Trimming removed 0 bases from V and 1 base from J, with 7 bases in between. CDR3 DNA: TGTGCCACCAGCAGAGATTACCAGTCCTACGAGCAGTACTTC. Protein sequence: CATSRDYQSYEQYF.

The chain carries TRBV10-2 and TRBJ1-1; D may be TRBD1 (6 bases). CDR1 is WSHSY and CDR2 is SAAADI in the germline V gene. V gave up 6 bases and J gave up 1 base, with 18 bases separating them. This CDR3 has 16 amino acids. The CDR3 nucleotides read TGCGCCAGCAGACAACACTTTGGACAGAAGAACACTGAAGCTTTCTTT. It encodes CASRQHFGQKNTEAFF.

The chain carries TRBV14 and TRBJ2-3; D remains unclear. The CDR3 covers 16 residues. In germline, CDR1 is SGHDN, CDR2 FVKESK. Deletions cut 0 bases from V and 1 base from J, with 11 bases between. The CDR3 coding sequence is TGTGCCAGCAGCCAAGAATTAAGCGCCGGCACAGATACGCAGTATTTT. Translated, it gives CASSQELSAGTDTQYF.

CDR3 DNA sequence: TGTGCCAGCAGCGTAGCTCCCGGCGGACTAGCGGGCGTAGAGACCCAGTACTTC. The encoded protein is CASSVAPGGLAGVETQYF. V is TRBV9 and J is TRBJ2-5, with 11 bases aligning to TRBD2. J gave up 4 bases and V 0 bases, and 11 bases lay outside the gene matches. This CDR3 has 18 amino acids. CDR1 and CDR2 from the germline V gene are SGDLS and YYNGEE.

This chain joins TRBV25-1 and TRBJ2-7, with a weak D call TRBD2 (5 bases). Trimming cost V 4 bases and J 6 bases, with 13 bases left between them. Germline CDR1 is MGHDK and CDR2 is SYGVNS. The CDR3 is 13 amino acids. This chain's CDR3 is CASSGPGFREQYF. The CDR3 DNA is TGTGCCAGCAGTGGGCCGGGGTTCCGCGAGCAGTACTTC.

J is TRBJ2-2 and V is TRBV24-1; D not resolved. Germline V gene lookup returns CDR1 KGHDR and CDR2 SFDVKD. This CDR3 contains 12 residues. V lost 0 bases to trimming and J lost 5 bases, with 0 bases between them. Here the CDR3 reads CATSDLTGELFF. The CDR3 DNA is TGTGCCACCAGTGATTTGACCGGGGAGCTGTTTTTT.

The gene calls are TRBV9 and TRBJ1-1; D uncertain. This CDR3 spans 14 amino acids. CDR1 is SGDLS and CDR2 is YYNGEE in the germline V gene. The V gene lost 0 bases and the J gene lost 4 bases, with 10 bases spanning the gap. The DNA for the CDR3 is TGTGCCAGCAGCGTAGGGTCAAGAATCACTGAAGCTTTCTTT. Protein product: CASSVGSRITEAFF.

The sample holds one count of this clone. J is TRBJ2-4 and V is TRBV10-1; D perhaps matches TRBD1 (6 bases). V was clipped by 5 bases and J by 1 base, with 9 bases between them. Per germline, CDR1 WNHNN and CDR2 SYGVQD (reference sequence). There are 14 residues in the CDR3. CDR3 region: CASSSQGAKNIQYF. DNA for the CDR3: TGCGCCAGCAGTTCGCAGGGGGCCAAAAACATTCAGTACTTC.

The J gene is TRBJ1-1, the V gene TRBV3-1 (or the pseudogene TRBV3-2), with a tentative D call TRBD1 (5 bases). The CDR3 loop spans 11 amino acids. The V end was cut by 8 bases, the J end by 12 bases, with 16 bases between. Germline CDR1 is LGHDT and CDR2 is YNNKEL (reference sequence). The CDR3 here is CASFTGGDTFF. Written as DNA, the CDR3 is TGTGCCAGCTTTACGGGGGGAGATACTTTCTTT.

The chain employs TRBV9 and TRBJ1-1; D remains ambiguous. Germline V lookup: CDR1 SGDLS, CDR2 YYNGEE. The CDR3 loop spans 11 amino acids. V shed 3 bases and J shed 12 bases, with 12 bases lying between them. The CDR3 DNA is TGTGCCAGCAGCGGCCCCGAAGGTACTTTCTTT. Its translation is CASSGPEGTFF.

The V call is TRBV18, the J call TRBJ1-4; D not resolved. Looked up from germline, CDR1 is KGHSH and CDR2 is LQKENI. Trimming shortened V by 4 bases and J by 4 bases, and 16 bases separated the two germline ends. This CDR3 has 16 amino acids. CDR3 amino acids: CASSLSTRLNNEKLFF. CDR3 bases: TGTGCCAGCTCACTTTCGACGAGACTGAATAATGAAAAACTGTTTTTT.

The V call is TRBV5-1, the J call TRBJ1-1; 7 nucleotides agree with TRBD1. V lost 4 bases, J lost 1 base, and 7 bases stayed unmatched. The CDR3 loop spans 15 amino acids. Germline lookup yields CDR1 SGHRS and CDR2 YFSETQ. The CDR3 DNA reads TGCGCCAGCAGCATCGGGACAGACCAGAACACTGAAGCTTTCTTT. Its protein is CASSIGTDQNTEAFF. The whole variable domain, remainder taken from reference TRBV5-1 and TRBJ1-1, is KAGVTQTPRYLIKTRGQQVTLSCSPISGHRSVSWYQQTPGQGLQFLFEYFSETQRNKGNFPGRFSGRQFSNSRSEMNVSTLELGDSALYLCASSIGTDQNTEAFFGQGTRLTVV.

The chain is built from TRBV18 and TRBJ1-4; maybe TRBD1 (5 bases). V shed 3 bases and J shed 0 bases, with 11 bases lying between them. The CDR3 contains 16 residues. The germline V gene has CDR1 KGHSH and CDR2 LQKENI. Here the CDR3 reads CASSPSRVATNEKLFF. The CDR3 DNA reads as TGTGCCAGCTCACCTTCCAGGGTAGCAACTAATGAAAAACTGTTTTTT.

This rearrangement joins TRBV2 to TRBJ1-1, with D possibly matching TRBD1 (6 bases). Germline V gives CDR1 SNHLY, CDR2 FYNNEI. V was trimmed by 4 bases and J by 4 bases, leaving 13 bases between them. This CDR3 contains 14 residues. CDR3 nucleotides: TGTGCCAGCAGTGGACAGGCTGGGGGCACTGAAGCTTTCTTT. Encoded protein: CASSGQAGGTEAFF. The full variable domain, its missing parts supplied by reference TRBV2 and TRBJ1-1, is EPEVTQTPSHQVTQMGQEVILRCVPISNHLYFYWYRQILGQKVEFLVSFYNNEISEKSEIFDDQFSVERPDGSNFTLKIRSTKLEDSAMYFCASSGQAGGTEAFFGQGTRLTVV.

This rearrangement joins TRBV9 to TRBJ1-2, with no clear D. Germline V lookup: CDR1 SGDLS, CDR2 YYNGEE. This CDR3 has 14 residues. Trimming removed 0 bases at V and 1 base at J, with 7 bases between. The CDR3 is CASSVGVGNYGYTF. The CDR3 DNA reads as TGTGCCAGCAGCGTAGGAGTTGGTAACTATGGCTACACCTTC. The variable domain in full, completed from reference TRBV9 and TRBJ1-2, reads DSGVTQTPKHLITATGQRVTLRCSPRSGDLSVYWYQQSLDQGLQFLIQYYNGEERAKGNILERFSAQQFPDLHSELNLSSLELGDSALYFCASSVGVGNYGYTFGSGTRLTVV.

The chain's CDR3 is CASSHLSRSGVGELFF. The CDR3 DNA reads TGTGCCAGCAGCCACCTGTCCAGGAGCGGTGTCGGGGAGCTGTTTTTT. The chain uses TRBV14 and TRBJ2-2; a weak D match, TRBD2 (5 bases). Deletions cut 3 bases from V and 7 bases from J, with 18 bases between. This CDR3 has 16 residues. CDR1 and CDR2 (germline): SGHDN, FVKESK.

CDR3 sequence reads: CASSLAQFGEQFF. The CDR3 DNA sequence: TGCGCCAGCAGCTTGGCACAGTTTGGTGAGCAGTTCTTC. The V gene is TRBV5-1, the J gene TRBJ2-1; D remains unclear. Trimming took off 0 bases at V and 9 bases at J, with 10 bases between the two ends. This CDR3 has 13 amino acids. Germline assignment: CDR1 SGHRS and CDR2 YFSETQ.

The chain recombines TRBV3-1 (or the pseudogene TRBV3-2) with TRBJ1-1, with TRBD1 matching 9 bases. The V gene's germline CDR1 is LGHDT and CDR2 YNNKEL (reference sequence). The J segment lost 4 bases and the V segment lost 4 bases, leaving 4 bases of the junction unmatched. The CDR3 contains 14 residues. Here the CDR3 DNA reads TGTGCCAGCAGCCTACAGGGGGCGATCACTGAAGCTTTCTTT. Amino acid sequence: CASSLQGAITEAFF.

The rearrangement joins TRBV9 to TRBJ1-1; D is possibly TRBD1 (6 bases). The CDR3 is 15 amino acids. Germline V gene data show CDR1 as SGDLS and CDR2 as YYNGEE. The V end lost 1 base, the J end lost 1 base, and 11 bases lay between the germline ends. CDR3 protein: CASSVTGGWNTEAFF. As DNA, the CDR3 is TGTGCCAGCAGCGTAACGGGGGGCTGGAACACTGAAGCTTTCTTT. The full variable domain, its missing parts supplied by reference TRBV9 and TRBJ1-1, is DSGVTQTPKHLITATGQRVTLRCSPRSGDLSVYWYQQSLDQGLQFLIQYYNGEERAKGNILERFSAQQFPDLHSELNLSSLELGDSALYFCASSVTGGWNTEAFFGQGTRLTVV.

This clone was recorded only once. The chain joins TRBV6-6 to TRBJ1-5; tentative D call: TRBD1 (6 bases). Between the trimmed V and J ends, which lost 6 bases and 1 base, there was a span of 10 bases. CDR3 length: 14 amino acids. Germline V lookup: CDR1 MNHNY, CDR2 SVGAGI (reference sequence). The CDR3 is CASSWRGSNQPQHF. Written as DNA, the CDR3 is TGTGCCAGCAGCTGGAGGGGGAGCAATCAGCCCCAGCATTTT.